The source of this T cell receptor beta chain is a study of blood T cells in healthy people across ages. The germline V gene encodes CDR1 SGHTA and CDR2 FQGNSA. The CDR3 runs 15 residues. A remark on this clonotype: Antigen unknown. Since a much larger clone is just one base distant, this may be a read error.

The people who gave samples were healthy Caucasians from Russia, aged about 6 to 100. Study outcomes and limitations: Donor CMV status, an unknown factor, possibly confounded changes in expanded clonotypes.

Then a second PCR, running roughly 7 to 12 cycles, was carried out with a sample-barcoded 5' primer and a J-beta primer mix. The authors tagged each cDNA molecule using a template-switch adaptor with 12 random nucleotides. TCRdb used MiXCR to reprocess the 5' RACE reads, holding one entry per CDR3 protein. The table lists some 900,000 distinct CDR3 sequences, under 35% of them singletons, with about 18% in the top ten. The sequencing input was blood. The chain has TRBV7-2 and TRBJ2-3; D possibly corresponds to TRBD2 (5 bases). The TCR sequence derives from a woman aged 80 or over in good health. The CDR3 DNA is TGTGCCAGAAGCTTGGGTCTTAGCGGCACAGATACGCAGTATTTT. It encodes CARSLGLSGTDTQYF.